The sequence of this T cell receptor (beta chain) was determined in a study of molecular identifiers for immune sequencing clone quantification. Previously published methods and listed TCR primers were used for the bulk TCR libraries. MiXCR, run by TCRdb on the PCR reads, gives a single entry per CDR3 protein. The repertoire has under 350,000 distinct CDR3 sequences, roughly a quarter of them found once; the top ten carry about 0.7%. This clonotype was seen only a few times. Its antigen is not identified. Trimming removed 0 bases from V and 3 bases from J, with 15 bases in between. The CDR3 loop spans 16 amino acids. CDR1 is DFQATT and CDR2 is SNEGSKA in the germline V gene (reference sequence). Whole-study findings and limits: Beyond 20 RNA copies, clones held over 99% of effector molecules, compared with under 1% in naive cells.

The chain combines TRBV20-1 with TRBJ1-5; D is uncertain. The specimen was naive CD8+ T cells from blood, with Jurkat cell RNA spiked in. The subset: FACS-sorted CD8+CD4-CCR7+CD45RA+ naive T cells. This TCR was sampled from a human donor in good health. Some libraries in this study had Jurkat cell RNA spiked in. The DNA for the CDR3 is TGCAGTGCTAGAGACCTCCGGACGGCAGTCAATCAGCCCCAGCATTTT. Its translation: CSARDLRTAVNQPQHF.